This entry concerns a single TCR beta chain. The data were taken from a study of blood T cell repertoires in COVID-19. About the study: Both acute and convalescent COVID-19 samples were obtained from the United States, Italy and Spain. Sample material is recorded as cDNA or gDNA derived from T cells, B-cell-depleted T cells, or PBMCs.

As originally analysed: Amplification of reference gene primers was used by the study to estimate nucleated cell counts. TCRdb's copy holds only in-frame clones and misses some; the assay was immunoSEQ multiplex PCR. That table is the source of V, J and clone size, and D and trimming were worked out from the DNA. Counted here are some 70,000 clones, roughly 89% occurring once; the ten biggest clones make up approximately 0.59%. In germline, CDR1 is SGHTA, CDR2 FQGTGA. Trimming removed 5 bases from V and 4 bases from J; junction bases left unmatched: 10. The CDR3 has 15 amino acids. Sequenced: peripheral blood. The TCR sequence derives from a man in his 60s with acute or convalescent COVID-19. The chain carries TRBV7-3 and TRBJ2-5; the match to TRBD2 covers 7 bases. Here the CDR3 DNA reads TGTGCCAGCAGCCCTGGTTGGGGGGGTAGAGAGACCCAGTACTTC. As protein: CASSPGWGGRETQYF.